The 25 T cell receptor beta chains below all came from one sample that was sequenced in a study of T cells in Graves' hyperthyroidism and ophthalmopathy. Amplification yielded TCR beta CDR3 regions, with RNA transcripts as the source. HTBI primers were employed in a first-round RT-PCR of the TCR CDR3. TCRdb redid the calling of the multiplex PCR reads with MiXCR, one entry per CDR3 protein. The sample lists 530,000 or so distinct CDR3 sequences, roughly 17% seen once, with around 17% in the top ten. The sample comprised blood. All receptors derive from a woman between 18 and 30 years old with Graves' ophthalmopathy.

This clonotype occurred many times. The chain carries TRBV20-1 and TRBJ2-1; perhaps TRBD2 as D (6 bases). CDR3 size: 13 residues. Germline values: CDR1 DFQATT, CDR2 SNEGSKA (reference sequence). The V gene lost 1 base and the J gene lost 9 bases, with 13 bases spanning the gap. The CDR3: CSARVVASAEQFF. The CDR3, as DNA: TGCAGTGCTAGAGTAGTGGCTAGCGCTGAGCAGTTCTTC.

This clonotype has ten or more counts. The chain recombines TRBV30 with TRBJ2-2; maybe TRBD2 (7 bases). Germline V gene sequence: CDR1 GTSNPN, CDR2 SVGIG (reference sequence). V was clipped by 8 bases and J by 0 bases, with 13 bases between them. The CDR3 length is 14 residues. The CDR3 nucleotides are TGTGCCGGAGGGGGGGTCGCGAACACCGGGGAGCTGTTTTTT. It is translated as CAGGGVANTGELFF.

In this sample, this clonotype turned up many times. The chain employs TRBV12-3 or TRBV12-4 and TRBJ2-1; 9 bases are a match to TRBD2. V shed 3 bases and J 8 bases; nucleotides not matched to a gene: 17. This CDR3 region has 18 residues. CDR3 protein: CASSFSGVSGGVNHEQFF. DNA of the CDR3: TGTGCCAGCAGTTTTTCGGGGGTTAGCGGGGGCGTTAACCATGAGCAGTTCTTC.

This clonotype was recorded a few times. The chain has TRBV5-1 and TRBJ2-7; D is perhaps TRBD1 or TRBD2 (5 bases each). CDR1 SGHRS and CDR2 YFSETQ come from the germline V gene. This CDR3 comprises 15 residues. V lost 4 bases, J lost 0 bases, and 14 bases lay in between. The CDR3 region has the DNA TGCGCCAGCAGCGGGCCGGCAGGGAGCTCCTACGAGCAGTACTTC. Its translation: CASSGPAGSSYEQYF.

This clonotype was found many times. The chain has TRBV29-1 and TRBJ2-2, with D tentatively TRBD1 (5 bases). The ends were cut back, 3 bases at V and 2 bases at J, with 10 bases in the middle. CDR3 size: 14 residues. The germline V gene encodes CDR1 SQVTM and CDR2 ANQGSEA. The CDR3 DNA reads TGCAGCGTTGACGCAGGGATCAACACCGGGGAGCTGTTTTTT. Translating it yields CSVDAGINTGELFF.

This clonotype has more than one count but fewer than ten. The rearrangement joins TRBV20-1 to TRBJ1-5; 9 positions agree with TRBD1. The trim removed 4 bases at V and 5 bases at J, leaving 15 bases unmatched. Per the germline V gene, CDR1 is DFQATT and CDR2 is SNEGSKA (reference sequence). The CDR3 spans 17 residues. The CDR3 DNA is TGCAGTGCTAAAACGGGACAGGGTCTGTACGGCGATCAGCCCCAGCATTTT. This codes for CSAKTGQGLYGDQPQHF.

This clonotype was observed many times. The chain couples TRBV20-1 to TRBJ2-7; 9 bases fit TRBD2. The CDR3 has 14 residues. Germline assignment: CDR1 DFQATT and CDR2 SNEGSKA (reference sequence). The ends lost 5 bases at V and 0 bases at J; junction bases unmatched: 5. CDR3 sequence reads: CSAWTSAFSYEQYF. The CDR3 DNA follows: TGCAGTGCTTGGACTAGCGCCTTCTCCTACGAGCAGTACTTC.

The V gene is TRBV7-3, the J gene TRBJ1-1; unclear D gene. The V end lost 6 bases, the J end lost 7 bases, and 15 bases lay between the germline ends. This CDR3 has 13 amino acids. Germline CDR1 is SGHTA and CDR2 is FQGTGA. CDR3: CASSFNYFSEAFF. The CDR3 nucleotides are TGTGCCAGCAGTTTTAATTACTTTAGTGAAGCTTTCTTT.

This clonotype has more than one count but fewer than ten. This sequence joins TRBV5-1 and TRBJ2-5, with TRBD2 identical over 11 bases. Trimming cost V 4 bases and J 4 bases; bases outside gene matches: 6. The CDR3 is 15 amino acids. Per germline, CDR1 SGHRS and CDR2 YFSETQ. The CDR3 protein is CASSPLTSGGETQYF. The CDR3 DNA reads TGCGCCAGCAGCCCGCTTACTAGCGGGGGAGAGACCCAGTACTTC.

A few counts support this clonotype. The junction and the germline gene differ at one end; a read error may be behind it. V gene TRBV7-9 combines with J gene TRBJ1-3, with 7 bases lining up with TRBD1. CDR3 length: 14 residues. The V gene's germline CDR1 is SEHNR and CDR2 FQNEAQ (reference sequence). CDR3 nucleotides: TGTGCCAGTAGCTGGGACAGCCGATTTGACACCATATATTTT. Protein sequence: CASSWDSRFDTIYF.

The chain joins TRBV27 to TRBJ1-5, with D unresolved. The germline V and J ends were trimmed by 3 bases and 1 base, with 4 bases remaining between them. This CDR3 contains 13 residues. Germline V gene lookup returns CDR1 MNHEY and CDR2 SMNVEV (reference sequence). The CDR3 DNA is TGTGCCAGCAGTTTTGTCAGCAATCAGCCCCAGCATTTT. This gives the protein CASSFVSNQPQHF.

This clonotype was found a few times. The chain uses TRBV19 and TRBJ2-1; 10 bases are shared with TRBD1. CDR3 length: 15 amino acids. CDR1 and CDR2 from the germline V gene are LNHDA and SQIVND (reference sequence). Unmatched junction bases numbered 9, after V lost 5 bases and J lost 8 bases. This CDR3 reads CASSPGTGVLDEQFF. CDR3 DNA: TGTGCCAGTAGTCCCGGGACAGGGGTGCTTGATGAGCAGTTCTTC.

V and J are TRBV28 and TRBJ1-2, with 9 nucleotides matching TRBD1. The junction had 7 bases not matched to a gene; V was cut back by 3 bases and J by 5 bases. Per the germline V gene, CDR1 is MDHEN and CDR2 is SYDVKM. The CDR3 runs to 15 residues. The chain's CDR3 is CASSFDGTGFYGYTF. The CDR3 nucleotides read TGTGCCAGCAGTTTCGACGGGACAGGGTTTTATGGCTACACCTTC.

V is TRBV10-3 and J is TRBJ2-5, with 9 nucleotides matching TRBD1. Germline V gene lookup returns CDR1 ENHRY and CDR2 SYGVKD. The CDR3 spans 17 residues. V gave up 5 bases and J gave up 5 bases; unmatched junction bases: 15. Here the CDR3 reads CAISQAPGTGTGETQYF. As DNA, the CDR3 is TGTGCCATCAGTCAGGCCCCCGGGACAGGGACCGGGGAGACCCAGTACTTC.

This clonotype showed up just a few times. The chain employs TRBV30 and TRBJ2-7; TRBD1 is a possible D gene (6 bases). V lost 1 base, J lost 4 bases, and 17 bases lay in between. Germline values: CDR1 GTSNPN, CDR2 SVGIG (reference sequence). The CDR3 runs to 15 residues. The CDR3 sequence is CAWSGARGRIYEQYF. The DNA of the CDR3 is TGTGCCTGGAGTGGGGCCAGGGGACGCATATACGAGCAGTACTTC.

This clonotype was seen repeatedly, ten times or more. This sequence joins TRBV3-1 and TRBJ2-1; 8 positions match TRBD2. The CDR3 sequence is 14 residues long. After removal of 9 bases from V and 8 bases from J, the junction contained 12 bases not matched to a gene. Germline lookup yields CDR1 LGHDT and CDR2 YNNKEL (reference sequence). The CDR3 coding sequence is TGTGCCAGTACTAGCGGTCGTATAGGGCATGAGCAGTTCTTC. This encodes CASTSGRIGHEQFF.

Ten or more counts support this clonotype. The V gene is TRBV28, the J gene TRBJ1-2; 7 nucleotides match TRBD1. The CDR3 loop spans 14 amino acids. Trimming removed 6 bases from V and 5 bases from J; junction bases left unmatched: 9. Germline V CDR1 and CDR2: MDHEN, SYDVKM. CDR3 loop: CASRVPTGPYGYTF. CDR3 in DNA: TGTGCCAGCAGGGTCCCGACAGGGCCGTATGGCTACACCTTC.

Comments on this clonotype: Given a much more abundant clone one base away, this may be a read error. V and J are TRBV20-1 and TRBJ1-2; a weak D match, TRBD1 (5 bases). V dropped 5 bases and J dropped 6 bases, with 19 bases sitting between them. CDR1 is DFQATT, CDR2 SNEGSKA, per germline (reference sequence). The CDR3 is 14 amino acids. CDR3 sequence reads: CSAVPLREGNGYTF. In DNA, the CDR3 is TGCAGTGCTGTGCCCCTAAGGGAGGGGAATGGCTACACCTTC.

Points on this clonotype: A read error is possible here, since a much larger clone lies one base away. CDR3 nucleotide sequence: TGTGCCAGCAGTCTCAGGACAGGGATAGATCAGCCCCAGCATTTT. Residues: CASSLRTGIDQPQHF. The chain has TRBV28 and TRBJ1-5; 8 bases are shared with TRBD1. CDR3 size: 15 residues. CDR1 and CDR2 (germline): MDHEN, SYDVKM. The junction had 8 bases not matched to a gene; V was cut back by 5 bases and J by 5 bases.

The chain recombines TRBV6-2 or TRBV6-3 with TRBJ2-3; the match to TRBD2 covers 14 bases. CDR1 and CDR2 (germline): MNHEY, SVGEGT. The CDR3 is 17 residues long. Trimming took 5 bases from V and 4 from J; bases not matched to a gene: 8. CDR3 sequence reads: CASSGGTSGSISDTQYF. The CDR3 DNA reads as TGTGCCAGCAGTGGGGGGACTAGCGGGAGTATTTCAGATACGCAGTATTTT.

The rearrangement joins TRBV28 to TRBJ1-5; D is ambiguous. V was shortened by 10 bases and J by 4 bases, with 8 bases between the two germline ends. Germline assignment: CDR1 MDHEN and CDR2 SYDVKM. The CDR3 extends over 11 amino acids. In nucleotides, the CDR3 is TGTGCCACCAGCCGGAATCAGCCCCAGCATTTT. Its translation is CATSRNQPQHF.

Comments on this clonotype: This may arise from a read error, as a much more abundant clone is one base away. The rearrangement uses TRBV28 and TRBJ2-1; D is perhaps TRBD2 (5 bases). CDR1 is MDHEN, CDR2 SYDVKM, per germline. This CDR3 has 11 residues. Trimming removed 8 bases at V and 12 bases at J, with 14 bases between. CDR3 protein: CASVREHGQFF. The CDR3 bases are TGTGCCAGCGTTAGGGAGCATGGGCAGTTCTTC.

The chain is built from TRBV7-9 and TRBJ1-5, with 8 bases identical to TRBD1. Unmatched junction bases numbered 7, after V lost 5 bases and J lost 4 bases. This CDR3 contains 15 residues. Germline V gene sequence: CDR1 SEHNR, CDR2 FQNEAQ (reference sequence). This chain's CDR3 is CASSAVGQGNQPQHF. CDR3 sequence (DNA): TGTGCCAGCAGCGCCGTAGGACAGGGTAATCAGCCCCAGCATTTT.

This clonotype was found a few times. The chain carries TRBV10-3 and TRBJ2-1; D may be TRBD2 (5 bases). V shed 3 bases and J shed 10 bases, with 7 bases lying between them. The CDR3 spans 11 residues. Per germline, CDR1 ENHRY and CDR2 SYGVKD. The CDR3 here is CAISDPGEQFF. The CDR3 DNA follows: TGTGCCATCAGTGACCCGGGAGAGCAGTTCTTC.

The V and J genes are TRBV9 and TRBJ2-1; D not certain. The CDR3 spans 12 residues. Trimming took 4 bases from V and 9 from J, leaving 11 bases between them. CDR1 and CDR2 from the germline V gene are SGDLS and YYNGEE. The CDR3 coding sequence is TGTGCCAGCAGCTCAATTATCAGTGAGCAGTTCTTC. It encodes CASSSIISEQFF.